Shown below are 13 T cell receptor beta chains from a single sample sequenced in a study of cytomegalovirus exposure and HLA in healthy donors. The PCR had 60 Vbeta and 13 Jbeta primers. Data came from immunoSEQ multiplex PCR; TCRdb stores just in-frame clones and leaves some out. The repertoire includes around 150,000 clones, about 76% of them detected once, and roughly 1.3% sits in the top ten. Sequencing used PBMCs. Source of these receptors: a woman aged 40 to 55 in good health and CMV-seronegative.

This clone was seen a single time. The chain uses TRBV29-1 and TRBJ1-2; D perhaps matches TRBD1 (5 bases). The CDR3 is 16 amino acids. Germline V lookup: CDR1 SQVTM, CDR2 ANQGSEA. V lost 2 bases, J lost 4 bases, and 20 bases lay in between. CDR3 sequence reads: CSVEIRGRVNLYGYTF. As DNA, the CDR3 is TGCAGCGTTGAAATAAGGGGCAGGGTAAATCTCTATGGCTACACCTTC.

This clone was counted only a few times. The chain employs TRBV4-1 and TRBJ2-1, with a weak D call TRBD2 (6 bases). V gave up 4 bases and J gave up 6 bases, with 19 bases separating them. Germline assignment: CDR1 MGHRA and CDR2 YSYEKL. This CDR3 spans 16 amino acids. The DNA of the CDR3 is TGCGCCAGCAGCCCTTTAGAGCTAGCGTTAACCAATGAGCAGTTCTTC. It translates to CASSPLELALTNEQFF.

V usage is TRBV18 and J usage is TRBJ1-1; D not certain. CDR1 is KGHSH, CDR2 LQKENI, per germline. V lost 2 bases and J lost 4, with 11 bases in between. CDR3 length: 14 amino acids. The CDR3 coding sequence is TGTGCCAGCTCACCAGTGACAAAGCCCACTGAAGCTTTCTTT. This encodes CASSPVTKPTEAFF.

This clone was detected only a few times. The chain combines TRBV19 with TRBJ1-1, with 7 bases aligning to TRBD1. CDR1 LNHDA and CDR2 SQIVND come from the germline V gene (reference sequence). This CDR3 has 15 residues. The trim removed 5 bases at V and 3 bases at J, leaving 9 bases unmatched. Written as DNA, the CDR3 is TGTGCCAGTAGTCCATACACCACAGGGGACACTGAAGCTTTCTTT. Protein sequence: CASSPYTTGDTEAFF.

The chain couples TRBV27 to TRBJ2-7; the match to TRBD1 covers 10 bases. This CDR3 spans 16 amino acids. Germline V gene data show CDR1 as MNHEY and CDR2 as SMNVEV (reference sequence). Germline trimming cut 2 bases from V and 5 bases from J; bases unmatched to any gene: 9. The CDR3 sequence: CASSLLSGQGFNEQYF. The CDR3 coding sequence is TGTGCCAGCAGTTTACTTTCGGGACAGGGGTTTAACGAGCAGTACTTC.

The chain carries TRBV19 and TRBJ1-1; maybe TRBD1 (5 bases). CDR1 and CDR2 (germline): LNHDA, SQIVND (reference sequence). The CDR3 runs to 13 residues. V lost 8 bases to trimming and J lost 2 bases, with 12 bases between them. The CDR3 DNA follows: TGTGCCAGTCGGGGGAATACCAACACTGAAGCTTTCTTT. It specifies CASRGNTNTEAFF. Together with reference TRBV19 and TRBJ1-1, the CDR3 gives the full variable domain: DGGITQSPKYLFRKEGQNVTLSCEQNLNHDAMYWYRQDPGQGLRLIYYSQIVNDFQKGDIAEGYSVSREKKESFPLTVTSAQKNPTAFYLCASRGNTNTEAFFGQGTRLTVV.

CDR3 DNA: TGTGCCAGCAGTTTAGACAGCCCGGGAAAACTGTTTTTT. This codes for CASSLDSPGKLFF. The V and J genes are TRBV27 and TRBJ1-4; possible D gene TRBD1, 5 bases. Germline loops: CDR1 MNHEY, CDR2 SMNVEV (reference sequence). There are 13 residues in the CDR3. V was trimmed by 2 bases and J by 10 bases, leaving 11 bases between them.

The chain employs TRBV10-3 and TRBJ1-2; 8 bases align to TRBD1. Looked up from germline, CDR1 is ENHRY and CDR2 is SYGVKD. The junction had 11 bases not matched to a gene; V was cut back by 6 bases and J by 5 bases. The CDR3 length is 15 residues. CDR3 amino acids: CAIRGDRSPVYGYTF. In DNA, the CDR3 is TGTGCCATCAGGGGGGACAGGTCCCCTGTATATGGCTACACCTTC.

This clone was seen just once. The rearrangement joins TRBV9 to TRBJ2-1; D is unresolved. From germline, CDR1 is SGDLS and CDR2 YYNGEE. This CDR3 spans 13 amino acids. The ends were cut back, 0 bases at V and 5 bases at J, with 6 bases in the middle. CDR3 sequence reads: CASSVGGDNEQFF. Written as DNA, the CDR3 is TGTGCCAGCAGCGTAGGCGGAGACAATGAGCAGTTCTTC.

The chain joins TRBV29-1 to TRBJ1-4, with TRBD1 identical over 8 bases. The V gene's germline CDR1 is SQVTM and CDR2 ANQGSEA. This CDR3 region has 16 residues. Trimming removed 6 bases from V and 8 bases from J; junction bases left unmatched: 17. DNA for the CDR3: TGCAGCGTCCAGGGTCCCAGGGGGCCCGAAGGGGAAAAACTGTTTTTT. Its translation is CSVQGPRGPEGEKLFF.

The rearrangement uses TRBV6-6 and TRBJ1-2; perhaps TRBD1 as D (6 bases). The CDR3 extends over 14 amino acids. Germline V lookup: CDR1 MNHNY, CDR2 SVGAGI (reference sequence). V shed 6 bases and J shed 2 bases, with 13 bases lying between them. The CDR3 sequence: CASRLHRDNYGYTF. DNA of the CDR3: TGTGCCAGCAGGCTCCACAGGGACAACTATGGCTACACCTTC.

The chain has TRBV7-2 and TRBJ2-7; D possibly corresponds to TRBD2 (7 bases). Per germline, CDR1 SGHTA and CDR2 FQGNSA. Trimming took 4 bases from V and 3 from J, leaving 19 bases between them. The CDR3 has 16 amino acids. The chain's CDR3 is CASSSELGGGYYEQYF. The CDR3 nucleotides read TGTGCCAGCAGCTCCGAACTAGGCGGGGGCTACTACGAGCAGTACTTC.

The V gene is TRBV4-1, the J gene TRBJ1-1; possibly TRBD1 for D (6 bases). V shed 4 bases and J shed 5 bases, with 11 bases lying between them. CDR1 is MGHRA, CDR2 YSYEKL, per germline. There are 13 residues in the CDR3. The CDR3 DNA reads TGCGCCAGCAGCCGGGAGGGGGATACTGAAGCTTTCTTT. This encodes CASSREGDTEAFF.